Presented here are 25 T cell receptor beta chains from one specimen sequenced in a study of post-analysis software for immune sequencing data. The study, taken as a whole, reports: About five TRBV segments were more frequent in patients than controls; TRBV5-6, TRBV5-1 and TRBV20-1 belonged to this group.

Libraries were made from TCR beta cDNA, and they carried unique molecular identifiers. TCRdb processed the PCR reads anew with MiXCR; each CDR3 protein has one entry. The data show about 500,000 distinct CDR3 sequences, approximately 45% seen once. Their cognate antigens are unknown. Sequencing was performed on blood. The receptors derive from a girl aged 5 to 17 with multiple sclerosis.

The chain employs TRBV4-1 and TRBJ2-7; TRBD1 is a possible D gene (6 bases). V was shortened by 6 bases and J by 3 bases, with 21 bases between the two germline ends. Germline V gives CDR1 MGHRA, CDR2 YSYEKL. The CDR3 is 16 amino acids. The CDR3 nucleotides are TGCGCCAGCAGTCCTATACAGGGAAAATATATCTACGAGCAGTACTTC. Translating it yields CASSPIQGKYIYEQYF.

V and J are TRBV4-1 and TRBJ2-1, with D possibly being TRBD2 (6 bases). The ends were cut back, 2 bases at V and 10 bases at J, with 18 bases in the middle. CDR3 length: 15 amino acids. The V gene's germline CDR1 is MGHRA and CDR2 YSYEKL. CDR3 protein: CASSQKLGLPNEQFF. The DNA of the CDR3 is TGCGCCAGCAGCCAAAAGTTGGGACTCCCTAACGAGCAGTTCTTC.

The chain combines TRBV6-1 with TRBJ1-2; 7 nucleotides line up with TRBD1. J gave up 4 bases and V 0 bases, and 8 bases lay outside the gene matches. Germline-derived CDR1 and CDR2 are MNHNS and SASEGT. The CDR3 is 16 amino acids. In nucleotides, the CDR3 is TGTGCCAGCAGTGAAGCGCTGCAGGGACAGCTCTATGGCTACACCTTC. Its protein product is CASSEALQGQLYGYTF.

The CDR3 reads CSANPGQSSYEQYF. The CDR3 DNA is TGCAGTGCTAACCCAGGGCAGTCCTCCTACGAGCAGTACTTC. The V and J genes are TRBV20-1 and TRBJ2-7, with D possibly matching TRBD1 (5 bases). In germline, CDR1 is DFQATT, CDR2 SNEGSKA (reference sequence). Trimming stripped 4 bases from V and 0 bases from J, with 13 bases between. The CDR3 spans 14 residues.

This clonotype appeared a few times. The chain employs TRBV28 and TRBJ2-7; TRBD2 agrees at 9 bases. CDR1 and CDR2 (germline): MDHEN, SYDVKM. The CDR3 runs 15 residues. After removal of 3 bases from V and 1 base from J, the junction contained 4 bases not matched to a gene. CDR3 residues: CASSFETSGSYEQYF. The CDR3 region has the DNA TGTGCCAGCAGTTTTGAGACTAGCGGTTCCTACGAGCAGTACTTC.

The rearrangement joins TRBV20-1 to TRBJ2-5; TRBD2 might be the D (6 bases). CDR3 size: 11 residues. Germline-derived CDR1 and CDR2 are DFQATT and SNEGSKA (reference sequence). Trimming left V 8 bases short and J 3 bases short, with 10 bases between. CDR3 residues: CSSTGEETQYF. The CDR3 nucleotides read TGCAGTTCCACGGGGGAAGAGACCCAGTACTTC.

The chain has TRBV24-1 and TRBJ2-7, with TRBD1 matching over 10 bases. The junction had 6 bases not matched to a gene; V was cut back by 4 bases and J by 4 bases. The germline V gene encodes CDR1 KGHDR and CDR2 SFDVKD. The CDR3 runs 15 residues. The CDR3: CATSDKDRGTYEQYF. CDR3 DNA: TGTGCCACCAGTGACAAGGACAGGGGGACATACGAGCAGTACTTC.

This clonotype was recorded a few times. This sequence joins TRBV4-1 and TRBJ2-5, with TRBD1 identical over 9 bases. This CDR3 is 16 amino acids long. The junction had 8 bases not matched to a gene; V was cut back by 1 base and J by 5 bases. Germline V lookup: CDR1 MGHRA, CDR2 YSYEKL. This CDR3 is CASSQGTGQGWETQYF. CDR3 bases: TGCGCCAGCAGCCAAGGGACGGGACAGGGATGGGAGACCCAGTACTTC.

CDR3 bases: TGTGCCAGCTCACCCCCGGGACAGGACTCCTACGAGCAGTACTTC. Translated: CASSPPGQDSYEQYF. The chain joins TRBV18 to TRBJ2-7; TRBD1 matches at 8 bases. The CDR3 runs to 15 residues. Germline V CDR1 and CDR2: KGHSH, LQKENI. After removal of 3 bases from V and 0 bases from J, the junction contained 4 bases not matched to a gene.

This clonotype was recorded many times. The V call is TRBV20-1, the J call TRBJ2-7; 11 bases align to TRBD2. Germline V lookup: CDR1 DFQATT, CDR2 SNEGSKA (reference sequence). This CDR3 comprises 14 residues. The trim removed 5 bases at V and 4 bases at J, leaving 7 bases unmatched. The DNA for the CDR3 is TGCAGTGCTCCCTCTAGCGGGAGGAAATACGAGCAGTACTTC. Amino acids: CSAPSSGRKYEQYF.

The gene calls are TRBV20-1 and TRBJ2-3, with 10 bases aligning to TRBD2. Germline V gene lookup returns CDR1 DFQATT and CDR2 SNEGSKA (reference sequence). V gave up 1 base and J gave up 9 bases; unmatched junction bases: 7. The CDR3 covers 14 residues. The CDR3 is CSARVSGRANTQYF. The DNA of the CDR3 is TGCAGTGCTAGAGTAAGCGGGAGGGCGAACACGCAGTATTTT.

Only a few counts were recorded for this clonotype. The chain uses TRBV20-1 and TRBJ2-7; D might be TRBD2 (5 bases). The J call may not be correct, given that the DNA end is closer to TRBJ2-5. This CDR3 has 15 amino acids. Germline V gene data show CDR1 as DFQATT and CDR2 as SNEGSKA (reference sequence). CDR3 protein: CSSSPGGSQEETQYF. The CDR3 nucleotides read TGCAGTTCCTCACCCGGAGGCTCTCAGGAGGAGACCCAGTACTTC.

The chain links TRBV12-3 or TRBV12-4 to TRBJ1-2, with a possible D match to TRBD1 (5 bases). The CDR3 extends over 16 amino acids. The V end was cut by 0 bases, the J end by 2 bases, with 13 bases between. In nucleotides, the CDR3 is TGTGCCAGCAGTTTAGCGATCTTCGGGGCGAACTATGGCTACACCTTC. Amino acid sequence: CASSLAIFGANYGYTF.

The chain links TRBV9 to TRBJ2-5; 12 positions agree with TRBD2. Unmatched junction bases numbered 0, after V lost 3 bases and J lost 3 bases. Germline V gene data show CDR1 as SGDLS and CDR2 as YYNGEE. The CDR3 sequence is 14 residues long. CDR3: CASSGLAGEETQYF. The CDR3 DNA follows: TGTGCCAGCAGCGGACTAGCGGGAGAAGAGACCCAGTACTTC. Full variable domain (missing parts from reference TRBV9 and TRBJ2-5): DSGVTQTPKHLITATGQRVTLRCSPRSGDLSVYWYQQSLDQGLQFLIQYYNGEERAKGNILERFSAQQFPDLHSELNLSSLELGDSALYFCASSGLAGEETQYFGPGTRLLVL.

The chain recombines TRBV5-4 with TRBJ2-1; D possibly uses TRBD1 or TRBD2 (5 bases each). Germline lookup yields CDR1 SGHNT and CDR2 YYREEE (reference sequence). This CDR3 is 14 amino acids long. Between the trimmed V and J ends, which lost 4 bases and 8 bases, there was a span of 16 bases. This CDR3 reads CASSRRDGTDEQFF. CDR3 in DNA: TGTGCCAGCAGCCGCCGGGACGGGACCGATGAGCAGTTCTTC. The whole variable domain, remainder taken from reference TRBV5-4 and TRBJ2-1, is ETGVTQSPTHLIKTRGQQVTLRCSSQSGHNTVSWYQQALGQGPQFIFQYYREEENGRGNFPPRFSGLQFPNYSSELNVNALELDDSALYLCASSRRDGTDEQFFGPGTRLTVL.

A few counts support this clonotype. This chain uses TRBV6-2 or TRBV6-3 with TRBJ2-3; 10 nucleotides agree with TRBD2. V lost 5 bases and J lost 3; bases outside the gene matches: 5. CDR3 length: 15 residues. Germline lookup yields CDR1 MNHEY and CDR2 SVGEGT. CDR3 DNA sequence: TGTGCCAGCAGTCTAGCGGGAGTTCGTACAGATACGCAGTATTTT. Its translation: CASSLAGVRTDTQYF.

This chain connects TRBV12-3 or TRBV12-4 to TRBJ1-2, with 7 nucleotides matching TRBD1. The CDR3 has 16 amino acids. The J segment lost 6 bases and the V segment lost 4 bases, leaving 14 bases of the junction unmatched. The DNA of the CDR3 is TGTGCCAGCAGTTCAGAAGGGACAGCGCTTAGTGATGGCTACACCTTC. It is translated as CASSSEGTALSDGYTF.

The rearrangement joins TRBV28 to TRBJ2-4, with D hard to call. The germline V and J ends were trimmed by 3 bases and 2 bases, with 17 bases remaining between them. Germline lookup yields CDR1 MDHEN and CDR2 SYDVKM. The CDR3 length is 17 residues. The CDR3: CASSLGSEQETKNIQYF. CDR3 bases: TGTGCCAGCAGTTTGGGTTCCGAGCAGGAGACCAAAAACATTCAGTACTTC.

This chain joins TRBV28 and TRBJ2-7; D remains ambiguous. The V gene's germline CDR1 is MDHEN and CDR2 SYDVKM. V was pared by 8 bases and J by 2 bases, with 19 bases between. The CDR3 has 15 residues. CDR3 protein: CASGPVPPPAYEQYF. CDR3 bases: TGTGCCAGCGGCCCTGTACCCCCTCCTGCCTACGAGCAGTACTTC.

This clonotype was seen repeatedly, ten times or more. The V and J genes are TRBV11-2 and TRBJ2-1; D gene uncertain. V lost 5 bases to trimming and J lost 8 bases, with 10 bases between them. This CDR3 is built from 12 residues. Per germline, CDR1 SGHAT and CDR2 FQNNGV. This CDR3 reads CASSRKPDEQFF. The CDR3, as DNA: TGTGCCAGCAGCCGTAAACCCGATGAGCAGTTCTTC. The full variable domain, its missing parts supplied by reference TRBV11-2 and TRBJ2-1, is EAGVAQSPRYKIIEKRQSVAFWCNPISGHATLYWYQQILGQGPKLLIQFQNNGVVDDSQLPKDRFSAERLKGVDSTLKIQPAKLEDSAVYLCASSRKPDEQFFGPGTRLTVL.

J is TRBJ1-2 and V is TRBV24-1, with D possibly TRBD1 on 6 matching bases. V dropped 0 bases and J dropped 8 bases, with 9 bases sitting between them. The length of the CDR3 is 13 residues. Germline V CDR1 and CDR2: KGHDR, SFDVKD. CDR3 residues: CATSDLLRGGYTF. The CDR3 DNA sequence: TGTGCCACCAGTGATTTGTTGAGGGGGGGCTACACCTTC.

The chain joins TRBV29-1 to TRBJ1-1; 7 bases are a match to TRBD1. This CDR3 has 13 residues. The V segment lost 7 bases and the J segment 10 bases; nucleotides outside the gene matches: 15. In germline, CDR1 is SQVTM, CDR2 ANQGSEA. The CDR3 reads CSARQGGSAGAFF. The CDR3 DNA reads as TGCAGCGCAAGACAGGGAGGATCGGCTGGAGCTTTCTTT. The variable domain in full, completed from reference TRBV29-1 and TRBJ1-1, reads SAVISQKPSRDICQRGTSLTIQCQVDSQVTMMFWYRQQPGQSLTLIATANQGSEATYESGFVIDKFPISRPNLTFSTLTVSNMSPEDSSIYLCSARQGGSAGAFFGQGTRLTVV.

This rearrangement joins TRBV7-9 to TRBJ1-4; possible D gene TRBD1, 5 bases. Deletions cut 4 bases from V and 2 bases from J, with 14 bases between. Germline V gives CDR1 SEHNR, CDR2 FQNEAQ (reference sequence). The CDR3 length is 16 residues. The CDR3 region has the DNA TGTGCCAGCAGCTCCAAGGCGGGGGAGACTAATGAAAAACTGTTTTTT. It specifies CASSSKAGETNEKLFF. Full variable domain (missing parts from reference TRBV7-9 and TRBJ1-4): DTGVSQNPRHKITKRGQNVTFRCDPISEHNRLYWYRQTLGQGPEFLTYFQNEAQLEKSRLLSDRFSAERPKGSFSTLEIQRTEQGDSAMYLCASSSKAGETNEKLFFGSGTQLSVL.

The count of this clonotype is one. The J gene is TRBJ2-5, the V gene TRBV5-1; D is undetermined. Germline lookup yields CDR1 SGHRS and CDR2 YFSETQ. Trimming removed 5 bases from V and 1 base from J, with 15 bases in between. The CDR3 spans 15 residues. Written as DNA, the CDR3 is TGCGCCAGCAGTTGGGAAAAGCAGATCCAAGAGACCCAGTACTTC. It encodes CASSWEKQIQETQYF. The variable domain in full, completed from reference TRBV5-1 and TRBJ2-5, reads KAGVTQTPRYLIKTRGQQVTLSCSPISGHRSVSWYQQTPGQGLQFLFEYFSETQRNKGNFPGRFSGRQFSNSRSEMNVSTLELGDSALYLCASSWEKQIQETQYFGPGTRLLVL.

The V call is TRBV2, the J call TRBJ1-2; D remains ambiguous. Germline V gene sequence: CDR1 SNHLY, CDR2 FYNNEI. The length of the CDR3 is 12 residues. The V and J ends lost 11 bases and 4 bases respectively, with 14 bases between them. The CDR3: CASGESTYGYTF. The CDR3 DNA is TGTGCCTCCGGGGAGTCTACCTATGGCTACACCTTC.